The clone carrying this TCR beta chain has a count of ten or more. The target antigen is unknown. Time point indicated: newly diagnosed GD, antithyroid drugs for less than 3 months. Scientists built the TCR library using RNA that was extracted from PBMCs. The CDR3 consists of 13 residues. Germline CDR1 SGHDT, CDR2 YYEEEE. The J segment lost 11 bases and the V segment lost 4 bases, leaving 11 bases of the junction unmatched. These data originate in a study of regulatory T cells in long-lasting Graves disease. Points from the study as a whole: TCR diversity in persistent Graves' patients was below that of newly diagnosed ones. Persistent disease samples used TRBV28, TRBJ1-2 and TRBJ2-5 preferentially.

According to the study, TCR beta libraries were built with iRepertoire HTBI primers and CDR3-region Arm-PCR. TCRdb reprocessed the multiplex PCR reads via MiXCR and lists one record per CDR3 protein. The sample includes some 220,000 distinct CDR3 sequences, 15% to 20% of them seen just once. The data were also submitted as part of a second study, on T cells in Graves' hyperthyroidism and ophthalmopathy. That source notes: A set of HTBI primers served as the primers for a first-round RT-PCR of the TCR CDR3. Patients with ophthalmopathy were separated from those with stable hyperthyroidism by a 13 V-J model.

The TCR was taken from a young woman with Graves disease. The sequencing here drew on peripheral blood mononuclear cells (PBMCs), taken at new diagnosis, from a patient treated with antithyroid drugs. The chain uses TRBV5-6 and TRBJ1-1; 7 nucleotides align to TRBD1. CDR3 in DNA: TGTGCCAGCAGCCTTACAGGGGTCATAAGGGCTTTCTTT. It is translated as CASSLTGVIRAFF.